Following are 2 T cell receptor beta chains from one sample sequenced in a study of cytomegalovirus exposure and HLA in healthy donors. The method was immunoSEQ multiplex PCR; TCRdb's version includes in-frame clones alone and lacks a portion of them. The sample records over 45,000 clones, about nine tenths being singletons. Material: PBMCs. Receptors originate from a woman in her thirties in good health and CMV-seronegative.

The V call is TRBV27, the J call TRBJ2-1; TRBD1 aligns across 10 bases. Germline CDR1 and CDR2: MNHEY and SMNVEV (reference sequence). The CDR3 runs to 16 residues. Trimming took 11 bases from V and 0 from J; bases not matched to a gene: 10. Here the CDR3 DNA reads TGTGCCGCTTGGACAGGGGGGTCTAGCTCCTACAATGAGCAGTTCTTC. Amino acids: CAAWTGGSSSYNEQFF.

V usage is TRBV7-8 and J usage is TRBJ2-1; 8 nucleotides match TRBD2. The CDR3 is 15 amino acids. Germline assignment: CDR1 SGHVS and CDR2 FQNEAQ. With V trimmed by 3 bases and J by 5 bases, 6 bases remained unmatched. CDR3 in DNA: TGTGCCAGCAGCTTCACTAGCGGACCAAACAATGAGCAGTTCTTC. Protein: CASSFTSGPNNEQFF.